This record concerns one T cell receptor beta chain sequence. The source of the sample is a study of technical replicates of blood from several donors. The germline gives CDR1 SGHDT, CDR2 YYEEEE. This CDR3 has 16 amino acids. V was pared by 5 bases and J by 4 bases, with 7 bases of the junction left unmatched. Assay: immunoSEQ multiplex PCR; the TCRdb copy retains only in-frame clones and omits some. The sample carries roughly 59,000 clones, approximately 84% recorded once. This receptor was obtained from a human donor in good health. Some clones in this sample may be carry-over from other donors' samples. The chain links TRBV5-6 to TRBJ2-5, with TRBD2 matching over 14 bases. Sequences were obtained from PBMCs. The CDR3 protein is CASRLTSGGAGETQYF. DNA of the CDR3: TGTGCCAGCAGACTGACTAGCGGGGGGGCGGGAGAGACCCAGTACTTC. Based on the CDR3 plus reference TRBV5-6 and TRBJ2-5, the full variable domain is DAGVTQSPTHLIKTRGQQVTLRCSPKSGHDTVSWYQQALGQGPQFIFQYYEEEERQRGNFPDRFSGHQFPNYSSELNVNALLLGDSALYLCASRLTSGGAGETQYFGPGTRLLVL.